The entry below gives a single T cell receptor beta chain sequence along with its context. Its specificity is not known. This entry comes from a study of cytomegalovirus exposure and HLA in healthy donors. Findings and limits, study-wide: 150 to 200 TCR beta chains were listed as cytomegalovirus-associated. The majority of TCR sequences were rare, yet some public TCRs appeared in many donors. A few CMV-associated chains were confirmed in vitro to be specific for CMV antigens.

The data were produced by immunoSEQ multiplex PCR, yet TCRdb's version contains in-frame clones alone and is incomplete. The sample contains over 100,000 clones, 85% to 90% of which appear only once. V was shortened by 2 bases and J by 0 bases, with 13 bases between the two germline ends. This CDR3 is 16 amino acids long. Germline CDR1 is MNHEY and CDR2 is SVGAGI. Sequencing was done on a sample of PBMCs. The chain recombines TRBV6-5 with TRBJ1-1; TRBD1 might be the D (5 bases). This receptor was identified in a man aged 25-40 years in good health and CMV-seronegative. CDR3 in DNA: TGTGCCAGCAGTTACGGGATAGGGGCGATGAACACTGAAGCTTTCTTT. Translating gives CASSYGIGAMNTEAFF.